This T cell receptor beta chain was sequenced during a study of brain T cells in children with intractable seizures (dated by TCRdb to the early 2020s). With respect to the entire study: As a first screen for immune gene transcripts, resected brain tissue from some 50 pediatric epilepsy surgery cases was run on a NanoString immunology panel. About 65% of the 12 selected surgery cases also had pre-surgery blood sequenced, which left four cases with brain tissue only.

The sample's time point label, decoded: resected brain tissue, or blood drawn just prior to surgery. Surgery cases with the highest brain T cell transcript signatures were selected for TCR beta chain sequencing of brain tissue and, where available, blood. Prior to surgery, the patients had been treated with at least one anti-epileptic drug. TCR-sequenced patients were children with drug-resistant epilepsy due to tuberous sclerosis complex, focal cortical dysplasia, Rasmussen encephalitis or hemimegalencephaly. The Monarch genomic DNA purification kit was used to extract bulk genomic DNA from unsorted brain tissue and whole blood. A word on this clone: What this receptor recognizes is not known. The input lacks base qualities; no much larger clone sits a single base away.

Trimmed from V: 0 bases; trimmed from J: 6 bases; junction bases lacking a gene match: 5. The germline V gene yields MNHNS for CDR1 and SASEGT for CDR2. The CDR3 runs 16 amino acids, cysteine and phenylalanine included. Of all the DNA, just the CDR3 is kept, 48 bases in frame from base 1. General findings and caveats noted by the study authors: The patients' HCMV serostatus was not known, and viral specificity was inferred solely from CDR3 sequence similarity. Because pre- and post-surgery blood were sequenced to different depths, clones absent from the pre-surgery sample may reflect undersampling.

The immunoSEQ assay was used to generate TCR beta chain sequences from genomic DNA. For the original study's pipeline: CDR3 sequences that did not begin with the conserved framework cysteine at position 104 were removed by hand. To get clonality, the normalized Shannon's Diversity Index was subtracted from one, giving values from 0 (maximal diversity) to 1 (oligoclonal). Differences in the frequency of the same CDR3 between samples, such as brain versus blood, were assessed with chi-squared comparison-of-proportions tests. Public clonotypes were identified through searches of immuneACCESS, and similarity to known antiviral clonotypes was evaluated with the VDJdb browser. TCRdb provides this immuneACCESS table in a form limited to in-frame rearrangements. Some clones are lacking; in checked studies, under half of them reflect an unresolved V gene, and why the rest are absent is not known. The V and J calls and clone size come from that table; D and trimming were worked out from the DNA. This sample lists fewer than 50,000 clones; around 90% were detected once. The ten largest clones capture 6.3% of the sample.

Here the chain combines TRBV6-1 and TRBJ1-4, with 9 middle bases fitting TRBD1. This receptor was obtained from a girl aged 2-9 years with tuberous sclerosis and intractable seizures. The material was peripheral blood, obtained at surgery. Read as DNA, the sequence is TGTGCCAGCAGTGAAGCGCCGGGACAGGGTCATGAAAAACTGTTTTTT. Its coded protein is CASSEAPGQGHEKLFF.